This passage covers 18 T cell receptor beta chains from one sample sequenced in a study of CD8 T cells in Susac syndrome. It was with random hexamers that roughly 0.5 to 1 ug RNA was reverse transcribed. A single record per CDR3 protein comes from TCRdb applying MiXCR to the immunoSEQ multiplex PCR reads. The sample contains 140,000 or so distinct CDR3 sequences, more than 90% of which appear only once. Sequencing input: CD4+ T cells from PBMCs. Receptor source: a human donor with Susac syndrome.

The chain carries TRBV29-1 and TRBJ2-7, with TRBD2 matching 9 bases. Germline V CDR1 and CDR2: SQVTM, ANQGSEA. Trimming removed 1 base from V and 2 bases from J; junction bases left unmatched: 15. The CDR3 is made up of 18 amino acids. CDR3: CSVEVGLARGGAPYEQYF. DNA for the CDR3: TGCAGCGTTGAAGTGGGACTAGCACGGGGAGGGGCCCCCTACGAGCAGTACTTC.

The J gene is TRBJ1-1, the V gene TRBV29-1, with D hard to call. Trimming shortened V by 4 bases and J by 4 bases, and 10 bases separated the two germline ends. The germline CDR1 and CDR2 sequences are SQVTM and ANQGSEA. The CDR3 has 12 amino acids. The DNA of the CDR3 is TGCAGCGTTGGGGGATGGACCACTGAAGCTTTCTTT. Translated: CSVGGWTTEAFF.

This clonotype was seen once. The chain carries TRBV7-2 and TRBJ2-2; D is unresolved. This CDR3 is built from 13 residues. V lost 2 bases to trimming and J lost 6 bases, with 7 bases between them. Germline lookup yields CDR1 SGHTA and CDR2 FQGNSA. The CDR3 coding sequence is TGTGCCAGCAGCTTACGTAGCTCCGGGGAGCTGTTTTTT. This codes for CASSLRSSGELFF.

V is TRBV6-6 and J is TRBJ2-3; D not resolved. The germline CDR1 and CDR2 sequences are MNHNY and SVGAGI (reference sequence). Trimming shortened V by 2 bases and J by 4 bases, and 13 bases separated the two germline ends. CDR3 length: 15 amino acids. This CDR3 reads CASSYTLSGADTQYF. The CDR3 DNA is TGTGCCAGCAGTTACACCCTTTCTGGAGCAGATACGCAGTATTTT.

In nucleotides, the CDR3 is TGTGCCAGCAGCTTTGGCTTTACCGGATCTCCCAACCAGCGGGAGCAGTTCTTC. Translation: CASSFGFTGSPNQREQFF. The rearrangement links TRBV7-2 to TRBJ2-1, with D tentatively TRBD2 (5 bases). Trimming removed 3 bases from V and 10 bases from J, with 28 bases in between. Germline V gene data show CDR1 as SGHTA and CDR2 as FQGNSA. The CDR3 contains 18 residues.

The V and J genes are TRBV5-4 and TRBJ2-5; D is unresolved. CDR1 is SGHNT and CDR2 is YYREEE in the germline V gene (reference sequence). Trimming pared 6 bases from V and 5 bases from J, leaving 17 bases between. This CDR3 has 14 amino acids. The CDR3: CASKYGNTPETQYF. The CDR3 DNA follows: TGTGCCAGCAAGTATGGTAACACTCCGGAGACCCAGTACTTC.

The rearrangement uses TRBV4-1 and TRBJ1-1, with D unresolved. The CDR3 runs to 11 residues. CDR1 MGHRA and CDR2 YSYEKL come from the germline V gene. The V end was cut by 4 bases, the J end by 8 bases, with 8 bases between. The CDR3 loop reads CASSRNREAFF. DNA for the CDR3: TGCGCCAGCAGCCGGAACCGGGAAGCTTTCTTT.

The V and J genes are TRBV28 and TRBJ2-5; D possibly corresponds to TRBD1 (6 bases). The CDR3 length is 15 residues. With 5 bases removed from V and 5 bases from J, the gap between germline ends came to 18 bases. Germline loops: CDR1 MDHEN, CDR2 SYDVKM. The CDR3 spells CASSIIQQGRETQYF. In nucleotides, the CDR3 is TGTGCCAGCAGTATCATACAACAGGGACGCGAGACCCAGTACTTC.

This chain links TRBV6-5 with TRBJ1-1; D is ambiguous. The CDR3 is 16 amino acids. Germline V lookup: CDR1 MNHEY, CDR2 SVGAGI. V lost 0 bases and J lost 3, with 14 bases in between. The CDR3: CASSYSMFWVDTEAFF. The CDR3 DNA is TGTGCCAGCAGTTACTCGATGTTTTGGGTTGACACTGAAGCTTTCTTT.

The V gene is TRBV5-6, the J gene TRBJ2-3, with D tentatively TRBD1 (7 bases). V lost 2 bases and J 8 bases, leaving 15 bases between the germline ends. CDR3 length: 14 amino acids. Germline CDR1 SGHDT, CDR2 YYEEEE. CDR3 loop: CASSFVDRDFTQYF. CDR3 DNA: TGTGCCAGCAGCTTTGTCGACAGGGACTTTACGCAGTATTTT.

V and J are TRBV20-1 and TRBJ2-7, with 7 bases identical to TRBD2. Germline V gene sequence: CDR1 DFQATT, CDR2 SNEGSKA (reference sequence). This CDR3 is built from 17 residues. The ends lost 1 base at V and 2 bases at J; junction bases unmatched: 14. The CDR3 here is CSARGLSFSGAPYEQYF. The CDR3, as DNA: TGCAGTGCTAGAGGCCTATCATTCAGCGGGGCACCCTACGAGCAGTACTTC.

The CDR3 DNA follows: TGTGCCAGCAGCACCTATACGACGGCTAACTATGGCTACACCTTC. Protein product: CASSTYTTANYGYTF. This chain uses TRBV5-8 with TRBJ1-2; no clear D. Per the germline V gene, CDR1 is SGHTS and CDR2 is YDEGEE. V lost 4 bases and J lost 0, with 13 bases in between. This CDR3 comprises 15 residues.

This rearrangement joins TRBV29-1 to TRBJ1-2; D perhaps matches TRBD1 (6 bases). V was trimmed by 7 bases and J by 0 bases, leaving 21 bases between them. Germline-derived CDR1 and CDR2 are SQVTM and ANQGSEA. The CDR3 consists of 16 residues. CDR3 nucleotide sequence: TGCAGCGCACTTACAGGGTTCGGATTCCCTAACTATGGCTACACCTTC. Amino acid sequence: CSALTGFGFPNYGYTF. The full variable domain, rest sourced from reference TRBV29-1 and TRBJ1-2, is SAVISQKPSRDICQRGTSLTIQCQVDSQVTMMFWYRQQPGQSLTLIATANQGSEATYESGFVIDKFPISRPNLTFSTLTVSNMSPEDSSIYLCSALTGFGFPNYGYTFGSGTRLTVV.

This chain's CDR3 is CSVTSSGSLDYEQYF. The DNA of the CDR3 is TGCAGCGTAACCTCTAGCGGGAGTTTAGACTACGAGCAGTACTTC. This chain connects TRBV29-1 to TRBJ2-7; 10 bases line up with TRBD2. J was trimmed by 3 bases and V by 6 bases; bases with no gene match: 11. CDR1 is SQVTM and CDR2 is ANQGSEA in the germline V gene. This CDR3 contains 15 residues.

The V and J genes are TRBV20-1 and TRBJ2-5; 7 bases map to TRBD1. CDR1 DFQATT and CDR2 SNEGSKA come from the germline V gene (reference sequence). Trimming cost V 3 bases and J 5 bases; bases outside gene matches: 6. The CDR3 is 13 residues long. DNA of the CDR3: TGCAGTGCTAGCAAGACAGGGTACGAGACCCAGTACTTC. It translates to CSASKTGYETQYF.

The chain employs TRBV20-1 and TRBJ1-5; TRBD1 matches at 10 bases. The germline V gene has CDR1 DFQATT and CDR2 SNEGSKA (reference sequence). Trimming cost V 6 bases and J 7 bases; bases outside gene matches: 6. This CDR3 is 13 amino acids long. The CDR3: CSARQGAGQPQHF. CDR3 DNA sequence: TGCAGTGCGCGACAGGGGGCAGGGCAGCCCCAGCATTTT.

This chain connects TRBV28 to TRBJ2-7; 7 bases are a match to TRBD1. The CDR3 runs to 14 residues. Germline-derived CDR1 and CDR2 are MDHEN and SYDVKM. With 3 bases clipped from V and 0 bases from J, the junction kept 2 bases outside the gene matches. The CDR3 region is CASSFGTASYEQYF. The CDR3 region has the DNA TGTGCCAGCAGTTTCGGGACAGCCTCCTACGAGCAGTACTTC.

The V gene is TRBV14, the J gene TRBJ2-3, with 7 bases aligning to TRBD1. Trimming removed 5 bases from V and 2 bases from J; junction bases left unmatched: 7. The CDR3 extends over 15 amino acids. Germline CDR1 and CDR2: SGHDN and FVKESK. CDR3 nucleotide sequence: TGTGCCAGCAGCAGGGGACAGACTAACACAGATACGCAGTATTTT. Amino acids: CASSRGQTNTDTQYF.